The TCR beta chain described here comes from a study of blood T cells in healthy people across ages. The study's findings and limits: Per million T cells, TCR beta diversity dropped about linearly as age rose.

The second PCR ran roughly 6 to 12 cycles with a sample-barcoded 5' primer and J-beta primers. TCRdb reprocessed the 5' RACE reads with MiXCR, giving one entry per CDR3 protein. The sample records about 1.6 million distinct CDR3 sequences, around 35% being singletons. Germline assignment: CDR1 MGHRA and CDR2 YSYEKL. Trimming removed 2 bases at V and 7 bases at J, with 18 bases between. The CDR3 totals 15 residues. This clonotype was observed many times. Its antigen is unidentified. The source material was blood. The rearrangement links TRBV4-1 to TRBJ2-7; tentatively, D is TRBD2 (6 bases). The clonotype was recovered from a woman younger than 45 in good health. This chain's CDR3 is CASSQHGTWGKEQYF. CDR3 coding DNA: TGCGCCAGCAGCCAACACGGGACTTGGGGGAAGGAGCAGTACTTC.